One sample yielded the 26 T cell receptor beta chains listed below, sequenced in a study of cytomegalovirus exposure and HLA in healthy donors. Both 60 Vbeta primers and 13 Jbeta primers went into the PCR. Clones were read by immunoSEQ multiplex PCR, and TCRdb kept only the in-frame ones, dropping some. The sample records approximately 180,000 clones, roughly 73% being singletons. Sequencing was carried out using PBMCs. Receptors originate from a woman in her twenties or thirties in good health and CMV-seronegative.

The CDR3 nucleotides are TGTGCCAGCAGCGCACGGTCGGGGAGCTCTGGGGCCAACGTCCTGACTTTC. It specifies CASSARSGSSGANVLTF. V gene TRBV9 combines with J gene TRBJ2-6, with a tentative D call TRBD2 (5 bases). CDR3 length: 17 amino acids. Germline CDR1 and CDR2: SGDLS and YYNGEE. Trimming stripped 3 bases from V and 0 bases from J, with 13 bases between. Full variable domain (missing parts from reference TRBV9 and TRBJ2-6): DSGVTQTPKHLITATGQRVTLRCSPRSGDLSVYWYQQSLDQGLQFLIQYYNGEERAKGNILERFSAQQFPDLHSELNLSSLELGDSALYFCASSARSGSSGANVLTFGAGSRLTVL.

This sequence joins TRBV12-5 and TRBJ2-1; TRBD1 matches 10 bases. J was trimmed by 8 bases and V by 4 bases; bases with no gene match: 2. The CDR3 consists of 13 residues. Germline CDR1 reads LGHNT; CDR2 reads FRNRAP. The CDR3 DNA is TGTGCTAGTGGTTCGACAGGGGGCTATGAGCAGTTCTTC. It specifies CASGSTGGYEQFF.

The rearrangement joins TRBV6-5 to TRBJ1-2, with a tentative D call TRBD1 (6 bases). CDR1 and CDR2 from the germline V gene are MNHEY and SVGAGI. The CDR3 extends over 15 amino acids. With 2 bases removed from V and 1 base from J, the gap between germline ends came to 11 bases. Here the CDR3 reads CASSYGGRGNYGYTF. The CDR3, as DNA: TGTGCCAGCAGTTACGGGGGCAGGGGTAACTATGGCTACACCTTC.

The chain uses TRBV7-6 and TRBJ2-1; D remains unclear. With 1 base removed from V and 7 bases from J, the gap between germline ends came to 14 bases. Germline V lookup: CDR1 SGHVS, CDR2 FNYEAQ. The CDR3 has 15 amino acids. CDR3 region: CASSLVQPPLNEQFF. The CDR3 bases are TGTGCCAGCAGCTTAGTACAGCCTCCCCTGAATGAGCAGTTCTTC.

Only a few counts were recorded for this clone. This rearrangement joins TRBV6-1 to TRBJ1-1; unclear D gene. Trimming stripped 6 bases from V and 1 base from J, with 15 bases between. This CDR3 is 15 amino acids long. From germline, CDR1 is MNHNS and CDR2 SASEGT. This chain's CDR3 is CASSSQRSGNTEAFF. Here the CDR3 DNA reads TGTGCCAGCAGCTCCCAGAGATCGGGGAACACTGAAGCTTTCTTT.

The rearrangement links TRBV9 to TRBJ2-1, with TRBD2 matching 7 bases. The CDR3 consists of 15 residues. CDR1 is SGDLS, CDR2 YYNGEE, per germline. Unmatched junction bases numbered 2, after V lost 2 bases and J lost 0 bases. Here the CDR3 reads CASSVGGNSYNEQFF. The CDR3 coding sequence is TGTGCCAGCAGCGTCGGGGGGAACTCCTACAATGAGCAGTTCTTC.

This chain links TRBV7-2 with TRBJ2-1; TRBD2 matches at 7 bases. Germline-derived CDR1 and CDR2 are SGHTA and FQGNSA. CDR3 length equals 15 residues. The junction had 8 bases not matched to a gene; V was cut back by 4 bases and J by 5 bases. CDR3 sequence: CASSSRAGWNNEQFF. CDR3 bases: TGTGCCAGCAGCTCCCGAGCGGGATGGAACAATGAGCAGTTCTTC.

The chain is built from TRBV11-1 and TRBJ2-1; 12 bases fit TRBD2. The CDR3 is made up of 16 amino acids. Germline lookup yields CDR1 SGHAT and CDR2 FQDESV (reference sequence). Losses at the gene ends were 5 bases for V and 7 bases for J; bases not matched to a gene: 9. CDR3 residues: CASSVTSGRYHNEQFF. As DNA, the CDR3 is TGTGCCAGCAGCGTCACTAGCGGGAGGTACCATAATGAGCAGTTCTTC.

The chain recombines TRBV30 with TRBJ1-1, with D perhaps matching TRBD1 (6 bases). The V end lost 2 bases, the J end lost 1 base, and 11 bases lay between the germline ends. The V gene's germline CDR1 is GTSNPN and CDR2 SVGIG (reference sequence). The CDR3 runs 14 residues. The CDR3 nucleotides are TGTGCCTGGAGTAGGACAGCCCAGAACACTGAAGCTTTCTTT. It is translated as CAWSRTAQNTEAFF.

The CDR3 DNA reads TGTGCCAGCAGTAGTCTAGCGACCAGCCTCTACAATGAGCAGTTCTTC. This encodes CASSSLATSLYNEQFF. The chain uses TRBV25-1 and TRBJ2-1, with D possibly TRBD2 on 6 matching bases. The CDR3 is 16 residues long. The ends were cut back, 5 bases at V and 3 bases at J, with 17 bases in the middle. The germline CDR1 and CDR2 sequences are MGHDK and SYGVNS.

The chain has TRBV7-9 and TRBJ1-2; unclear D gene. Germline CDR1 is SEHNR and CDR2 is FQNEAQ (reference sequence). The length of the CDR3 is 11 residues. V dropped 5 bases and J dropped 7 bases, with 8 bases sitting between them. Here the CDR3 reads CASSLTGGYTF. Written as DNA, the CDR3 is TGTGCCAGCAGCCTGACGGGTGGCTACACCTTC.

V is TRBV5-4 and J is TRBJ2-7, with 10 bases aligning to TRBD2. The CDR3 has 16 amino acids. V shed 1 base and J 9 bases; nucleotides not matched to a gene: 13. CDR1 and CDR2 from the germline V gene are SGHNT and YYREEE (reference sequence). CDR3 sequence: CASSLQPRTSGVGQYF. CDR3 in DNA: TGTGCCAGCAGCTTGCAACCGCGGACTAGCGGAGTAGGGCAGTACTTC.

The chain joins TRBV4-1 to TRBJ1-1; possible D gene TRBD1, 5 bases. The CDR3 length is 17 residues. Germline V gives CDR1 MGHRA, CDR2 YSYEKL. Trimming cost V 1 base and J 0 bases, with 15 bases left between them. DNA for the CDR3: TGCGCCAGCAGCCAAGGAAGGGCCCTGGACATGAACACTGAAGCTTTCTTT. Translating gives CASSQGRALDMNTEAFF.

The gene calls are TRBV9 and TRBJ2-7, with TRBD1 as a possible D gene (6 bases). Germline V gene data show CDR1 as SGDLS and CDR2 as YYNGEE. The V and J ends lost 2 bases and 2 bases respectively, with 14 bases between them. CDR3 length: 15 residues. The CDR3 loop is CASSVGQRVPYEQYF. CDR3 nucleotide sequence: TGTGCCAGCAGCGTGGGACAACGGGTTCCCTACGAGCAGTACTTC.

CDR3 amino acids: CASSSSTSGKMNTDTQYF. The CDR3 DNA reads as TGTGCCAGCAGCTCTAGTACTAGCGGGAAGATGAACACAGATACGCAGTATTTT. V gene TRBV11-1 combines with J gene TRBJ2-3; the match to TRBD2 covers 10 bases. The CDR3 is made up of 18 amino acids. CDR1 and CDR2 from the germline V gene are SGHAT and FQDESV (reference sequence). With 4 bases clipped from V and 2 bases from J, the junction kept 12 bases outside the gene matches.

The chain recombines TRBV6-5 with TRBJ2-7; D possibly corresponds to TRBD2 (5 bases). The germline V gene has CDR1 MNHEY and CDR2 SVGAGI. The CDR3 is made up of 12 amino acids. V was clipped by 10 bases and J by 5 bases, with 15 bases between them. The CDR3 nucleotides are TGTGCCAAACCTAGCCGAAGGGACGAGCAGTACTTC. It translates to CAKPSRRDEQYF.

V is TRBV6-4 and J is TRBJ1-2; D unclear. Between the trimmed V and J ends, which lost 3 bases and 0 bases, there was a span of 11 bases. The CDR3 is 15 amino acids. Germline loops: CDR1 MRHNA, CDR2 SNTAGT. The CDR3 protein is CASSEGPNSNYGYTF. The DNA for the CDR3 is TGTGCCAGCAGTGAGGGCCCGAACTCTAACTATGGCTACACCTTC.

The chain links TRBV4-1 to TRBJ1-1; a possible D gene is TRBD1 (6 bases). Germline CDR1 is MGHRA and CDR2 is YSYEKL. V was clipped by 5 bases and J by 1 base, with 11 bases between them. This CDR3 comprises 14 residues. CDR3 residues: CASSSRTANTEAFF. CDR3 nucleotide sequence: TGCGCCAGCAGCTCCCGGACAGCGAACACTGAAGCTTTCTTT.

The genes are TRBV9 and TRBJ2-7; tentatively, D is TRBD2 (5 bases). The CDR3 covers 14 residues. CDR1 is SGDLS and CDR2 is YYNGEE in the germline V gene. The V gene lost 4 bases and the J gene lost 4 bases, with 15 bases spanning the gap. The CDR3 region is CASSMSGSQYEQYF. CDR3 DNA: TGTGCCAGCAGCATGAGCGGATCCCAGTACGAGCAGTACTTC.

The gene calls are TRBV12-5 and TRBJ1-1; D uncertain. The germline V gene encodes CDR1 LGHNT and CDR2 FRNRAP. Trimming took 1 base from V and 5 from J, leaving 11 bases between them. The CDR3 has 14 amino acids. In DNA form, the CDR3 reads TGTGCTAGTGGTTTGGGAATCCAGAGGACTGAAGCTTTCTTT. Protein sequence: CASGLGIQRTEAFF.

The rearrangement links TRBV10-3 to TRBJ1-1; possibly TRBD1 for D (6 bases). CDR1 is ENHRY and CDR2 is SYGVKD in the germline V gene. The CDR3 has 14 amino acids. V was pared by 6 bases and J by 1 base, with 12 bases between. The CDR3 nucleotides read TGTGCCATCAGGGACAGCCAAGGGAACACTGAAGCTTTCTTT. Its translation is CAIRDSQGNTEAFF.

The V call is TRBV29-1, the J call TRBJ2-1; TRBD2 is a possible D gene (7 bases). CDR1 and CDR2 (germline): SQVTM, ANQGSEA. This CDR3 is 17 amino acids long. V lost 5 bases, J lost 2 bases, and 22 bases lay in between. In nucleotides, the CDR3 is TGCAGCGTTCACAGGGAGCCGGGAGGTAAACCCTACAATGAGCAGTTCTTC. Its protein product is CSVHREPGGKPYNEQFF.

This clone showed up just a few times. The V call is TRBV7-8, the J call TRBJ2-7, with TRBD2 as a possible D gene (6 bases). Trimming shortened V by 5 bases and J by 6 bases, and 23 bases separated the two germline ends. This CDR3 is built from 16 residues. The germline gives CDR1 SGHVS, CDR2 FQNEAQ. The CDR3, as DNA: TGTGCCAGCAGCCCCATTAGCTTGCGGGGTCATTTCGAGCAGTACTTC. Translated, it gives CASSPISLRGHFEQYF.

Points on this clone: A read error may account for a junction end that differs from germline. DNA for the CDR3: TGTGCCAGCAGCCAAGGCAGGGAGGGGTCAGATACGCAGTATTTT. Its translation is CASSQGREGSDTQYF. The chain carries TRBV4-1 and TRBJ2-3; TRBD2 matches 7 bases. The CDR3 contains 15 residues. Germline lookup yields CDR1 MGHRA and CDR2 YSYEKL.

CDR3 residues: CASSGYGTGDNEQFF. For the CDR3, the DNA is TGCGCCAGCAGCGGCTACGGGACTGGTGACAATGAGCAGTTCTTC. The rearrangement joins TRBV4-1 to TRBJ2-1; TRBD2 is a possible D gene (6 bases). From germline, CDR1 is MGHRA and CDR2 YSYEKL. CDR3 length equals 15 residues. V lost 5 bases to trimming and J lost 5 bases, with 16 bases between them.

At least ten counts were recorded for this clone. The chain couples TRBV7-9 to TRBJ2-1; D is ambiguous. Trimming stripped 7 bases from V and 0 bases from J, with 10 bases between. Germline V gene lookup returns CDR1 SEHNR and CDR2 FQNEAQ (reference sequence). The CDR3 is made up of 14 amino acids. CDR3 nucleotides: TGTGCCAGCATCTCACGCGGCTCCTACAATGAGCAGTTCTTC. The encoded protein is CASISRGSYNEQFF.